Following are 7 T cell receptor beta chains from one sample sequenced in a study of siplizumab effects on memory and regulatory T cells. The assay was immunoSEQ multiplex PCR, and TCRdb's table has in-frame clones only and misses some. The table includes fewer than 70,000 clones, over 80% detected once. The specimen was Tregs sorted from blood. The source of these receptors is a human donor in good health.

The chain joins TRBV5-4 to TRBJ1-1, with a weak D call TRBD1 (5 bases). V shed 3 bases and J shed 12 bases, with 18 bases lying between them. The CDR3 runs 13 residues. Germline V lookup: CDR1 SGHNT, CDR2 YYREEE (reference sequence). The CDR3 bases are TGTGCCAGCAGCTCGCCCAGGGACTCTGAGTCTTTCTTT. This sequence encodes CASSSPRDSESFF.

CDR3 region: CASSLVRETADTQYF. CDR3 sequence (DNA): TGTGCCAGCAGCTTAGTTAGGGAAACGGCAGATACGCAGTATTTT. The V gene is TRBV7-9, the J gene TRBJ2-3; D gene ambiguous. With 1 base removed from V and 4 bases from J, the gap between germline ends came to 12 bases. CDR1 is SEHNR, CDR2 FQNEAQ, per germline (reference sequence). The CDR3 totals 15 residues.

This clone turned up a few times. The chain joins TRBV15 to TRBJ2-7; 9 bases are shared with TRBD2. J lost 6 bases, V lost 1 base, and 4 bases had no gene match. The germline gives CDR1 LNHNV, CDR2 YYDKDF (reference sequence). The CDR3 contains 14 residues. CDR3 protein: CATSRASGNSEQYF. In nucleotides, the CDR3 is TGTGCCACCAGCAGAGCTAGCGGGAACTCCGAGCAGTACTTC.

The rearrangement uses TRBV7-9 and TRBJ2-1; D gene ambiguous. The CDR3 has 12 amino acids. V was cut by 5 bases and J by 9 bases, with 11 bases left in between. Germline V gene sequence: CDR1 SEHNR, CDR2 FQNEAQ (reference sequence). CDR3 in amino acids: CASSPLVGEQFF. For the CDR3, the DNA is TGTGCCAGCAGCCCCCTAGTCGGTGAGCAGTTCTTC.

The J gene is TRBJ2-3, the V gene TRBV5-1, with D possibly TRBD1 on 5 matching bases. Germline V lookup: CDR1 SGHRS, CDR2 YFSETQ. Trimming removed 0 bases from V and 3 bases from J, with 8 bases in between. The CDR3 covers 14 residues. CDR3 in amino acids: CASSLGSGTDTQYF. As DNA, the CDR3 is TGCGCCAGCAGCTTGGGTTCAGGGACAGATACGCAGTATTTT.

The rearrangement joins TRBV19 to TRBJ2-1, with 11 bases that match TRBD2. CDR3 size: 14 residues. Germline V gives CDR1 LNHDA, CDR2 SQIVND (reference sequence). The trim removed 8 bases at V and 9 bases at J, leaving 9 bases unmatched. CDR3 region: CASRLAGGLIEQFF. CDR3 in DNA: TGTGCCAGTCGCCTAGCGGGAGGTCTTATTGAGCAGTTCTTC.

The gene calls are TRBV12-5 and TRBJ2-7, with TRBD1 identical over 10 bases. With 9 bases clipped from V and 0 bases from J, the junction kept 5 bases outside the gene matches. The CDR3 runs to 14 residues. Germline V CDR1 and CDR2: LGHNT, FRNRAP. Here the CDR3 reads CARERDRGSYEQYF. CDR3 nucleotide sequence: TGTGCTAGGGAACGGGACAGGGGCTCCTACGAGCAGTACTTC.